This entry lists 29 T cell receptor beta chains sequenced from one sample in a study of vaccination effects on CD4 cells after COVID-19. Their antigen targets remain unknown. Assay used: immunoSEQ multiplex PCR; TCRdb lists only in-frame clones, some missing. In the table there are about 71,000 clones, around 80% of which are singletons. It was after 10 days of culture that CD4+ T cells were isolated. Participants were given two doses of BNT162b2 or mRNA-1273 vaccine. The sequencing used CD4+ T cells from PBMCs cultured without peptide, collected after COVID-19 vaccination. The receptors stem from a human donor who received a COVID-19 vaccine.

This clone was observed a single time. The J gene is TRBJ1-1, the V gene TRBV6-5; D gene uncertain. The germline V and J ends were trimmed by 9 bases and 0 bases, with 14 bases remaining between them. Looked up from germline, CDR1 is MNHEY and CDR2 is SVGAGI. This CDR3 contains 14 residues. The CDR3 DNA reads TGTGCCAGTATAGGGAGCAGCTTGAACACTGAAGCTTTCTTT. Translated, it gives CASIGSSLNTEAFF.

V is TRBV4-2 and J is TRBJ2-5; no firm D call. Germline V gene data show CDR1 as LGHNA and CDR2 as YNFKEQ. The CDR3 contains 14 residues. V was clipped by 4 bases and J by 5 bases, with 14 bases between them. CDR3 in amino acids: CASSLLRADETQYF. CDR3 coding DNA: TGTGCCAGCAGCCTCCTTAGGGCAGACGAGACCCAGTACTTC.

This chain links TRBV6-6 with TRBJ1-1; 8 nucleotides agree with TRBD1. The length of the CDR3 is 13 residues. The trim removed 6 bases at V and 1 base at J, leaving 1 base unmatched. Germline CDR1 is MNHNY and CDR2 is SVGAGI (reference sequence). In nucleotides, the CDR3 is TGTGCCAGCAGCGACAGGGGGAACACTGAAGCTTTCTTT. Translation gives CASSDRGNTEAFF.

The V call is TRBV5-1, the J call TRBJ2-3; 13 bases fit TRBD2. The CDR3 has 17 amino acids. Germline-derived CDR1 and CDR2 are SGHRS and YFSETQ. V shed 2 bases, J shed 4 bases, and the junction held 7 bases outside the gene matches. The chain's CDR3 is CASSFRTSGGVPDTQYF. DNA for the CDR3: TGCGCCAGCAGCTTCCGGACTAGCGGGGGTGTACCAGATACGCAGTATTTT.

This rearrangement joins TRBV18 to TRBJ2-2, with a weak D call TRBD1 (5 bases). The germline CDR1 and CDR2 sequences are KGHSH and LQKENI. Trimming left V 2 bases short and J 1 base short, with 14 bases between. CDR3 length equals 17 residues. CDR3 bases: TGTGCCAGCTCACCATACAACCGGCAGGGGAACACCGGGGAGCTGTTTTTT. It codes for CASSPYNRQGNTGELFF.

The table lists this clone with a count of one. CDR3 amino acids: CASSNDREGETQYF. The CDR3 DNA follows: TGTGCCAGCAGCAATGACAGGGAGGGAGAGACCCAGTACTTC. The V call is TRBV5-8, the J call TRBJ2-5, with D perhaps given as TRBD1 or TRBD2 (7 bases each). The V and J ends lost 4 bases and 4 bases respectively, with 14 bases between them. Per germline, CDR1 SGHTS and CDR2 YDEGEE. The CDR3 has 14 residues. Together with reference TRBV5-8 and TRBJ2-5, the CDR3 gives the full variable domain: EAGVTQSPTHLIKTRGQQATLRCSPISGHTSVYWYQQALGLGLQFLLWYDEGEERNRGNFPPRFSGRQFPNYSSELNVNALELEDSALYLCASSNDREGETQYFGPGTRLLVL.

This clone was detected only once. J is TRBJ1-2 and V is TRBV19; possible D gene TRBD1, 6 bases. CDR3 length: 17 amino acids. V lost 3 bases and J lost 2, with 19 bases in between. Per the germline V gene, CDR1 is LNHDA and CDR2 is SQIVND (reference sequence). CDR3 residues: CASSMGQASYLNYGYTF. The CDR3 DNA reads TGTGCCAGTAGTATGGGACAAGCCTCCTATCTCAACTATGGCTACACCTTC.

Only a few counts were recorded for this clone. The V and J genes are TRBV6-5 and TRBJ2-2, with D maybe TRBD1 (6 bases). V was pared by 2 bases and J by 0 bases, with 10 bases between. The CDR3 consists of 16 residues. Germline CDR1 MNHEY, CDR2 SVGAGI. The CDR3 spells CASSYAAGANTGELFF. DNA for the CDR3: TGTGCCAGCAGTTACGCGGCAGGGGCGAACACCGGGGAGCTGTTTTTT.

The V gene is TRBV7-3, the J gene TRBJ2-2, with 14 nucleotides matching TRBD2. The V segment lost 5 bases and the J segment 5 bases; nucleotides outside the gene matches: 7. The CDR3 is 17 residues long. Per germline, CDR1 SGHTA and CDR2 FQGTGA. In DNA form, the CDR3 reads TGTGCCAGCAGCGAAGGGACTAGCGGGGGCTCTACCGGGGAGCTGTTTTTT. Encoded protein: CASSEGTSGGSTGELFF.

CDR3 protein: CASSAGSGRVTGELFF. The CDR3 nucleotides read TGCGCCAGCAGCGCGGGATCAGGTCGGGTCACCGGGGAGCTGTTTTTT. The chain combines TRBV5-1 with TRBJ2-2; perhaps TRBD2 as D (6 bases). This CDR3 is 16 amino acids long. Deletions cut 4 bases from V and 4 bases from J, with 17 bases between. Germline CDR1 SGHRS, CDR2 YFSETQ. The variable domain in full, completed from reference TRBV5-1 and TRBJ2-2, reads KAGVTQTPRYLIKTRGQQVTLSCSPISGHRSVSWYQQTPGQGLQFLFEYFSETQRNKGNFPGRFSGRQFSNSRSEMNVSTLELGDSALYLCASSAGSGRVTGELFFGEGSRLTVL.

The chain employs TRBV6-5 and TRBJ1-1; the D gene is possibly TRBD1 (5 bases). The CDR3 totals 15 residues. CDR1 is MNHEY, CDR2 SVGAGI, per germline. V gave up 9 bases and J gave up 1 base, with 18 bases separating them. The CDR3 spells CASLGAGTGNTEAFF. DNA of the CDR3: TGTGCCAGTCTCGGGGCAGGTACGGGGAACACTGAAGCTTTCTTT.

The rearrangement uses TRBV7-3 and TRBJ2-3; D gene ambiguous. The CDR3 totals 13 residues. Trimming cost V 3 bases and J 1 base, with 5 bases left between them. The germline gives CDR1 SGHTA, CDR2 FQGTGA. In nucleotides, the CDR3 is TGTGCCAGCAGCTTGGGTCGCACAGATACGCAGTATTTT. It yields the protein CASSLGRTDTQYF.

The genes are TRBV19 and TRBJ2-5; perhaps TRBD1 as D (5 bases). The V gene's germline CDR1 is LNHDA and CDR2 SQIVND (reference sequence). The CDR3 has 12 amino acids. V was clipped by 7 bases and J by 9 bases, with 15 bases between them. The CDR3 loop is CASISGKGAQYF. CDR3 DNA: TGTGCCAGTATTTCCGGCAAAGGGGCCCAGTACTTC.

The chain joins TRBV24-1 to TRBJ2-1, with D possibly matching TRBD2 (6 bases). Germline CDR1 reads KGHDR; CDR2 reads SFDVKD. V lost 6 bases, J lost 0 bases, and 11 bases lay in between. The CDR3 has 15 amino acids. The CDR3 loop is CATSRGGASYNEQFF. The DNA for the CDR3 is TGTGCCACCAGTCGTGGCGGGGCCTCCTACAATGAGCAGTTCTTC.

The chain uses TRBV14 and TRBJ2-5; possible D gene TRBD1, 6 bases. Germline CDR1 reads SGHDN; CDR2 reads FVKESK. Trimming cost V 4 bases and J 2 bases, with 20 bases left between them. The CDR3 consists of 17 residues. This CDR3 is CASSLRPGTILQETQYF. The CDR3 nucleotides are TGTGCCAGCAGCCTCCGTCCGGGGACAATTCTTCAAGAGACCCAGTACTTC.

The rearrangement joins TRBV7-2 to TRBJ1-5, with unresolved D. From germline, CDR1 is SGHTA and CDR2 FQGNSA. The V end was cut by 1 base, the J end by 7 bases, with 8 bases between. This CDR3 is built from 13 residues. CDR3: CASSLGVPQPQHF. CDR3 bases: TGTGCCAGCAGCTTAGGGGTCCCGCAGCCCCAGCATTTT. Full variable domain (remainder filled in from reference TRBV7-2 and TRBJ1-5): GAGVSQSPSNKVTEKGKDVELRCDPISGHTALYWYRQSLGQGLEFLIYFQGNSAPDKSGLPSDRFSAERTGGSVSTLTIQRTQQEDSAVYLCASSLGVPQPQHFGDGTRLSIL.

V is TRBV18 and J is TRBJ1-2; weak D call: TRBD1 (6 bases). In germline, CDR1 is KGHSH, CDR2 LQKENI. This CDR3 has 17 amino acids. V was cut by 2 bases and J by 5 bases, with 21 bases left in between. CDR3 sequence (DNA): TGTGCCAGCTCACCAAACCAGGGGCAGGGCACAACTTATGGCTACACCTTC. The encoded protein is CASSPNQGQGTTYGYTF. Variable domain in full (rest from reference TRBV18 and TRBJ1-2): NAGVMQNPRHLVRRRGQEARLRCSPMKGHSHVYWYRQLPEEGLKFMVYLQKENIIDESGMPKERFSAEFPKEGPSILRIQQVVRGDSAAYFCASSPNQGQGTTYGYTFGSGTRLTVV.

This chain links TRBV19 with TRBJ2-6; unclear D gene. V lost 5 bases to trimming and J lost 0 bases, with 8 bases between them. The CDR3 consists of 15 residues. Germline CDR1 and CDR2: LNHDA and SQIVND (reference sequence). The CDR3 bases are TGTGCCAGTAGTCTTATTACCTCTGGGGCCAACGTCCTGACTTTC. Its translation: CASSLITSGANVLTF.

The gene calls are TRBV7-3 and TRBJ1-1; TRBD1 agrees at 10 bases. V shed 8 bases, J shed 4 bases, and the junction held 4 bases outside the gene matches. Germline V gives CDR1 SGHTA, CDR2 FQGTGA. The CDR3 length is 13 residues. DNA for the CDR3: TGTGCCAGCGGACAGGGGGTTGGCACTGAAGCTTTCTTT. Protein: CASGQGVGTEAFF.

This sequence joins TRBV19 and TRBJ1-2; no reliable D call. In germline, CDR1 is LNHDA, CDR2 SQIVND (reference sequence). The V end was cut by 6 bases, the J end by 5 bases, with 7 bases between. The CDR3 covers 11 residues. The chain's CDR3 is CASRTRYGYTF. DNA for the CDR3: TGTGCCAGTAGGACGAGGTATGGCTACACCTTC.

The V call is TRBV6-5, the J call TRBJ2-6; D is undetermined. The V end lost 6 bases, the J end lost 0 bases, and 9 bases lay between the germline ends. This CDR3 is 15 amino acids long. Germline CDR1 MNHEY, CDR2 SVGAGI. CDR3 residues: CASRQASSGANVLTF. Here the CDR3 DNA reads TGTGCCAGCAGACAAGCCAGCTCTGGGGCCAACGTCCTGACTTTC.

A single count supports this clone. This sequence joins TRBV7-2 and TRBJ2-1; D may be TRBD2 (6 bases). The CDR3 sequence is 15 residues long. Trimming shortened V by 8 bases and J by 6 bases, and 20 bases separated the two germline ends. The V gene's germline CDR1 is SGHTA and CDR2 FQGNSA. The CDR3, as DNA: TGTGCCAGCTTATGGCCGGGGGTTATAGCCAATGAGCAGTTCTTC. This gives the protein CASLWPGVIANEQFF.

The V and J genes are TRBV5-1 and TRBJ2-2, with 10 bases aligning to TRBD1. With V trimmed by 5 bases and J by 3 bases, 7 bases remained unmatched. There are 16 residues in the CDR3. Germline V lookup: CDR1 SGHRS, CDR2 YFSETQ. The CDR3 spells CASSRQGARDTGELFF. CDR3 DNA: TGCGCCAGCAGTAGACAGGGGGCGCGTGACACCGGGGAGCTGTTTTTT.

The chain joins TRBV5-1 to TRBJ2-5; no definite D call. The CDR3 extends over 16 amino acids. CDR1 and CDR2 from the germline V gene are SGHRS and YFSETQ. Between the trimmed V and J ends, which lost 4 bases and 5 bases, there was a span of 21 bases. The CDR3, as DNA: TGCGCCAGCAGCAAGACGCCTCAGCCTTTAGGGGAGACCCAGTACTTC. Its translation is CASSKTPQPLGETQYF.

This rearrangement joins TRBV6-2 or TRBV6-3 to TRBJ1-2; possible D gene TRBD1, 6 bases. This CDR3 comprises 15 residues. Germline assignment: CDR1 MNHEY and CDR2 SVGEGT. V gave up 2 bases and J gave up 1 base, with 11 bases separating them. CDR3 amino acids: CASSYAGAGNYGYTF. In DNA form, the CDR3 reads TGTGCCAGCAGTTACGCAGGGGCGGGTAACTATGGCTACACCTTC.

The chain joins TRBV6-5 to TRBJ1-1; the D is unclear. CDR3 length: 14 amino acids. V gave up 4 bases and J gave up 6 bases, with 15 bases separating them. CDR1 MNHEY and CDR2 SVGAGI come from the germline V gene. CDR3 coding DNA: TGTGCCAGCAGTTGGCAGCCCTCCGTCCCTGAAGCTTTCTTT. It translates to CASSWQPSVPEAFF.

CDR3 DNA: TGCGCCAGCTCCGAGCAGGGGGAAGGAGGTCAGCCCCAGCATTTT. Protein: CASSEQGEGGQPQHF. The V gene is TRBV5-1, the J gene TRBJ1-5; the match to TRBD1 covers 7 bases. The J segment lost 6 bases and the V segment lost 7 bases, leaving 13 bases of the junction unmatched. From germline, CDR1 is SGHRS and CDR2 YFSETQ. The CDR3 covers 15 residues.

The chain has TRBV18 and TRBJ2-5; D call uncertain. V shed 6 bases and J shed 1 base, with 15 bases lying between them. This CDR3 has 15 residues. CDR1 is KGHSH, CDR2 LQKENI, per germline. CDR3 region: CASSTHWAGQETQYF. The CDR3 bases are TGTGCCAGCTCTACCCACTGGGCAGGCCAAGAGACCCAGTACTTC.

The V gene is TRBV9, the J gene TRBJ1-4, with D tentatively TRBD1 (5 bases). The CDR3 length is 15 residues. Germline V gene sequence: CDR1 SGDLS, CDR2 YYNGEE. Trimming removed 0 bases from V and 8 bases from J, with 14 bases in between. CDR3 region: CASSVAIGGGEKLFF. The CDR3 DNA is TGTGCCAGCAGCGTAGCTATCGGGGGAGGGGAAAAACTGTTTTTT.